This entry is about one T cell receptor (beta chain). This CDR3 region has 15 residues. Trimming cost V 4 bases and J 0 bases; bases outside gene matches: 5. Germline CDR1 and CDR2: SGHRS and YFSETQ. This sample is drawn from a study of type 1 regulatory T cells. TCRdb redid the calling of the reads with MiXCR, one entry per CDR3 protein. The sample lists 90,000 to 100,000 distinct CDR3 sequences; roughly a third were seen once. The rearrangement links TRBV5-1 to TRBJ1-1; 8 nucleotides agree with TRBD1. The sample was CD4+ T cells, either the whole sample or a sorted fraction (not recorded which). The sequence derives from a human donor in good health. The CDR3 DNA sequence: TGCGCCAGCAGCCTGACAGGGGATCTGAACACTGAAGCTTTCTTT. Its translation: CASSLTGDLNTEAFF.